Listed here are 15 T cell receptor beta chains from one sample, sequenced in a study of blood T cell repertoires in COVID-19. Assay used: immunoSEQ multiplex PCR; TCRdb lists only in-frame clones, some missing. This table holds 200,000 to 250,000 clones, 85% found once. Input material: peripheral blood. The receptors stem from a woman between 65 and 79 years old with COVID-19, enrolled during active disease.

This clone was counted once. CDR3 residues: CASRLEGGQGAGELFF. In nucleotides, the CDR3 is TGTGCCAGCAGATTAGAAGGGGGACAGGGGGCCGGGGAGCTGTTTTTT. The chain carries TRBV25-1 and TRBJ2-2, with 11 bases aligning to TRBD1. Germline loops: CDR1 MGHDK, CDR2 SYGVNS. The CDR3 sequence is 16 residues long. V lost 6 bases to trimming and J lost 6 bases; unmatched junction nucleotides: 9.

V and J are TRBV6-1 and TRBJ2-1, with 8 bases matching TRBD2. The V and J ends lost 6 bases and 3 bases, in that order; junction bases with no gene match: 4. Germline CDR1 is MNHNS and CDR2 is SASEGT. The length of the CDR3 is 14 residues. CDR3: CASSSGSYYNEQFF. The DNA for the CDR3 is TGTGCCAGCAGCAGCGGGAGCTACTACAATGAGCAGTTCTTC.

The gene calls are TRBV7-2 and TRBJ1-2, with a tentative D call TRBD1 (6 bases). Trimming took off 2 bases at V and 3 bases at J, with 13 bases between the two ends. Germline CDR1 and CDR2: SGHTA and FQGNSA. This CDR3 has 15 residues. The CDR3 loop is CASSLTRQADYGYTF. CDR3 coding DNA: TGTGCCAGCAGCTTAACCCGACAGGCGGACTATGGCTACACCTTC.

The chain recombines TRBV11-2 with TRBJ1-4; D may be TRBD1 (5 bases). The V gene's germline CDR1 is SGHAT and CDR2 FQNNGV. The CDR3 loop spans 16 amino acids. V was cut by 2 bases and J by 8 bases, with 18 bases left in between. The CDR3 region is CASSLPTAWGDEKLFF. The CDR3 bases are TGTGCCAGCAGCTTACCAACAGCCTGGGGGGACGAAAAACTGTTTTTT. Together with reference TRBV11-2 and TRBJ1-4, the CDR3 gives the full variable domain: EAGVAQSPRYKIIEKRQSVAFWCNPISGHATLYWYQQILGQGPKLLIQFQNNGVVDDSQLPKDRFSAERLKGVDSTLKIQPAKLEDSAVYLCASSLPTAWGDEKLFFGSGTQLSVL.

This clone was detected a few times. The chain carries TRBV9 and TRBJ1-6; D uncertain. Germline loops: CDR1 SGDLS, CDR2 YYNGEE. There are 13 residues in the CDR3. Trimming took off 0 bases at V and 11 bases at J, with 9 bases between the two ends. The CDR3 nucleotides read TGTGCCAGCAGCGTAGAAACAGATACACCCCTCCACTTT. Encoded protein: CASSVETDTPLHF. The whole variable domain, remainder taken from reference TRBV9 and TRBJ1-6, is DSGVTQTPKHLITATGQRVTLRCSPRSGDLSVYWYQQSLDQGLQFLIQYYNGEERAKGNILERFSAQQFPDLHSELNLSSLELGDSALYFCASSVETDTPLHFGNGTRLTVT.

V and J are TRBV27 and TRBJ1-5; unclear D gene. This CDR3 is built from 17 residues. Germline CDR1 is MNHEY and CDR2 is SMNVEV (reference sequence). With 6 bases removed from V and 0 bases from J, the gap between germline ends came to 18 bases. This CDR3 is CASREAKDGLSNQPQHF. In DNA form, the CDR3 reads TGTGCCAGCAGAGAGGCTAAGGACGGACTTAGCAATCAGCCCCAGCATTTT.

The V gene is TRBV11-3, the J gene TRBJ2-7, with D maybe TRBD1 (5 bases). The germline V gene encodes CDR1 SGHNT and CDR2 YENEEA. Trimming took 4 bases from V and 3 from J, leaving 16 bases between them. The length of the CDR3 is 15 residues. The CDR3 protein is CASSSLRTQDYEQYF. DNA of the CDR3: TGTGCCAGCAGCTCCCTAAGGACACAGGACTACGAGCAGTACTTC.

V is TRBV29-1 and J is TRBJ2-1, with 8 bases that match TRBD2. The CDR3 contains 14 residues. Germline values: CDR1 SQVTM, CDR2 ANQGSEA. With V trimmed by 4 bases and J by 8 bases, 10 bases remained unmatched. The CDR3 reads CSVVRAGVVDEQFF. The CDR3 DNA follows: TGCAGCGTTGTTAGAGCGGGAGTGGTGGATGAGCAGTTCTTC.

The V and J genes are TRBV4-2 and TRBJ2-7; D is unresolved. CDR3 length: 13 residues. Germline V gives CDR1 LGHNA, CDR2 YNFKEQ. The V end was cut by 2 bases, the J end by 5 bases, with 10 bases between. CDR3 in DNA: TGTGCCAGCAGCCAACCGAGTTCCCACGAGCAGTACTTC. Its translation is CASSQPSSHEQYF.

This chain connects TRBV29-1 to TRBJ1-4, with 8 bases matching TRBD1. V dropped 6 bases and J dropped 7; count of bases not matched to a gene: 7. CDR1 and CDR2 from the germline V gene are SQVTM and ANQGSEA. The CDR3 has 13 amino acids. The CDR3 region has the DNA TGCAGCGTCACGACAGGGGCGAGTGAAAAACTGTTTTTT. It translates to CSVTTGASEKLFF.

The J gene is TRBJ2-4, the V gene TRBV5-1; no reliable D call. Trimming removed 0 bases from V and 1 base from J, with 5 bases in between. This CDR3 spans 14 amino acids. Germline assignment: CDR1 SGHRS and CDR2 YFSETQ. DNA for the CDR3: TGCGCCAGCAGCTTGGACGGGGCCAAAAACATTCAGTACTTC. Its translation: CASSLDGAKNIQYF.

The CDR3, as DNA: TGTGCCAGCAGCTTGGTGGGAGGGGCCGGCACAGATACGCAGTATTTT. Translated, it gives CASSLVGGAGTDTQYF. The chain recombines TRBV5-8 with TRBJ2-3, with TRBD2 identical over 7 bases. V dropped 0 bases and J dropped 1; count of bases not matched to a gene: 5. This CDR3 has 16 residues. CDR1 and CDR2 from the germline V gene are SGHTS and YDEGEE.

J is TRBJ2-7 and V is TRBV2, with TRBD1 matching 10 bases. Germline V CDR1 and CDR2: SNHLY, FYNNEI. Losses at the gene ends were 9 bases for V and 2 bases for J; bases not matched to a gene: 7. The CDR3 length is 14 residues. The CDR3 spells CASYRDRGPYEQYF. The CDR3 DNA sequence: TGTGCCAGTTACCGGGACAGGGGACCCTACGAGCAGTACTTC.

The rearrangement joins TRBV19 to TRBJ2-1; 11 bases agree with TRBD1. The CDR3 totals 14 residues. V was clipped by 3 bases and J by 7 bases; unmatched bases: 2. Germline lookup yields CDR1 LNHDA and CDR2 SQIVND (reference sequence). CDR3 nucleotides: TGTGCCAGTAGTATGGACAGGGGGCGTAATGAGCAGTTCTTC. Amino acids: CASSMDRGRNEQFF.

This clone was recorded once. The chain recombines TRBV7-2 with TRBJ1-1, with 7 bases matching TRBD1. V shed 5 bases, J shed 4 bases, and the junction held 4 bases outside the gene matches. This CDR3 comprises 13 residues. Per germline, CDR1 SGHTA and CDR2 FQGNSA. CDR3 bases: TGTGCCAGCAGCACGCACAGGGGCACTGAAGCTTTCTTT. Translated: CASSTHRGTEAFF. The whole variable domain, filled in from reference TRBV7-2 and TRBJ1-1, reads GAGVSQSPSNKVTEKGKDVELRCDPISGHTALYWYRQSLGQGLEFLIYFQGNSAPDKSGLPSDRFSAERTGGSVSTLTIQRTQQEDSAVYLCASSTHRGTEAFFGQGTRLTVV.